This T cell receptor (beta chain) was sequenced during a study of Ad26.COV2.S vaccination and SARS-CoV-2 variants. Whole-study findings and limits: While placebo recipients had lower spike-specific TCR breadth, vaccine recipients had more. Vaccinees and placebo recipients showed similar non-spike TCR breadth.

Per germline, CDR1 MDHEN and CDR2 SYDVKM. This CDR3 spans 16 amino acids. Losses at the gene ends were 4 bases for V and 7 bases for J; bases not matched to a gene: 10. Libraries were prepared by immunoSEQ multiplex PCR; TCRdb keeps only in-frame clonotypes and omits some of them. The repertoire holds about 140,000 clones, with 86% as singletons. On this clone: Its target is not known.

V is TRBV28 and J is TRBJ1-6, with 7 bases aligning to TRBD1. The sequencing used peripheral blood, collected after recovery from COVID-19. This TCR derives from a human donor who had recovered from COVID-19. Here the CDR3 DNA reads TGTGCCAGCAGTTCCCCCGGGACAGAGCCAAATTCACCCCTCCACTTT. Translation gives CASSSPGTEPNSPLHF.